Shown below are 5 T cell receptor beta chains from a single sample sequenced in a study of blood T cell repertoires in COVID-19. Sequencing was performed with immunoSEQ multiplex PCR; in TCRdb, only in-frame clones are kept and a portion is missing. Of approximately 210,000 clones in the sample, about 90% are singletons; the top ten hold approximately 1.2%. Sequencing was performed on peripheral blood. The receptor source for this set is a man younger than 40 with acute or convalescent COVID-19.

This chain connects TRBV4-1 to TRBJ2-3; D possibly corresponds to TRBD1 (6 bases). V gave up 3 bases and J gave up 2 bases, with 18 bases separating them. The CDR3 is 17 residues long. Looked up from germline, CDR1 is MGHRA and CDR2 is YSYEKL. DNA for the CDR3: TGCGCCAGCAGCCATGAGGACAGCAGGCAACTCACAGATACGCAGTATTTT. Protein: CASSHEDSRQLTDTQYF.

The V and J genes are TRBV19 and TRBJ2-1; 13 bases agree with TRBD2. This CDR3 has 16 amino acids. With V trimmed by 4 bases and J by 4 bases, 4 bases remained unmatched. CDR1 is LNHDA and CDR2 is SQIVND in the germline V gene (reference sequence). Here the CDR3 reads CASSTTSGGVYNEQFF. The CDR3 nucleotides read TGTGCCAGTAGTACAACTAGCGGGGGGGTGTACAATGAGCAGTTCTTC.

This sequence joins TRBV21-1 and TRBJ1-6; the table's D gene call, TRBD1, was not cross checked with the DNA. TRBV21-1 is a pseudogene. The CDR3 spans 15 residues. Here the CDR3 DNA reads TGTGCCAGCGGTTGTCCTCAGGGGACTAATTCACCCCTCCACTTT. Translation gives CASGCPQGTNSPLHF.

The chain couples TRBV18 to TRBJ1-5, with D perhaps matching TRBD1 (6 bases). Germline loops: CDR1 KGHSH, CDR2 LQKENI. The germline V and J ends were trimmed by 2 bases and 0 bases, with 8 bases remaining between them. This CDR3 has 15 amino acids. The CDR3 DNA follows: TGTGCCAGCTCACCAGGACAGCTTAGCAATCAGCCCCAGCATTTT. It encodes CASSPGQLSNQPQHF.

The chain couples TRBV20-1 to TRBJ2-7; D is undetermined. The germline V gene encodes CDR1 DFQATT and CDR2 SNEGSKA (reference sequence). This CDR3 has 11 residues. The CDR3 nucleotides are TGCAGCCCTTTTGTGGGCCACGAGCAGTACTTC. It specifies CSPFVGHEQYF.